This TCR beta chain is drawn from a study of human T cells and chemical hapten exposure. Via MiXCR, TCRdb re-called the RACE reads, giving one row per CDR3 protein. Found here are approximately 82,000 distinct CDR3 sequences, 10% to 13% of them singletons; the top ten hold 2% to 2.5%. Regarding time point: patch test 1, 2 weeks after DPC sensitization. Treatment given: therapeutic diphenylcyclopropenone sensitization with weekly scalp DPC. This clonotype appeared a few times. Germline V gene lookup returns CDR1 LNHNV and CDR2 YYDKDF (reference sequence). With V trimmed by 2 bases and J by 7 bases, 6 bases remained unmatched. CDR3 length: 16 residues.

The sequence was obtained from a man between 35 and 55 years old with alopecia areata. Some clones in this sample may be carry-over from other donors' samples. V gene TRBV15 combines with J gene TRBJ2-1, with 12 bases aligning to TRBD2. The sequences come from whole blood, collected in connection with sensitization to the hapten diphenylcyclopropenone (DPC). CDR3 region: CATSRLTSGRDNEQFF. CDR3 in DNA: TGTGCCACCAGCAGACTGACTAGCGGGAGAGATAATGAGCAGTTCTTC.